This TCR beta chain stems from a study of cytomegalovirus exposure and HLA in healthy donors. As regards this clone: What it binds is unknown.

The study, taken as a whole, reports: In the roughly 120 validation repertoires, a later analysis found that first-cohort TCR clusters tended to co-occur.

Method: immunoSEQ multiplex PCR; TCRdb's copy keeps in-frame clones and lacks some. The sample contains 80,000 to 95,000 clones, approximately 96% of which appear only once. Germline values: CDR1 SGHAT, CDR2 FQNNGV. CDR3 length: 14 amino acids. V lost 0 bases to trimming and J lost 2 bases, with 8 bases between them. The specimen sequenced was PBMCs. The clonotype was recovered from a woman aged 18 to 35 in good health and CMV-seronegative. The chain combines TRBV11-2 with TRBJ2-7; a weak D match, TRBD2 (6 bases). Here the CDR3 DNA reads TGTGCCAGCAGCTTAGACGGGAGCGCCTACGAGCAGTACTTC. Residues: CASSLDGSAYEQYF.